The 19 T cell receptor beta chains presented below share a single source sample, sequenced in a study of blood T cell repertoires in COVID-19. Clones were read by immunoSEQ multiplex PCR, and TCRdb kept only the in-frame ones, dropping some. In the table there are a few hundred thousand clones, less than 90% of which are singletons. Sample: PBMCs or T cells enriched from blood (not recorded which). These TCRs come from a woman aged 30 to 39 who had recovered from COVID-19.

This chain connects TRBV2 to TRBJ1-1, with D tentatively TRBD1 (5 bases). This CDR3 is built from 15 residues. Germline-derived CDR1 and CDR2 are SNHLY and FYNNEI. V was pared by 0 bases and J by 4 bases, with 12 bases between. CDR3 sequence: CASSEATTVLTEAFF. For the CDR3, the DNA is TGTGCCAGCAGTGAAGCTACGACAGTCCTCACTGAAGCTTTCTTT.

J is TRBJ1-2 and V is TRBV12-3 or TRBV12-4, with unresolved D. The CDR3 length is 13 residues. Trimming left V 3 bases short and J 0 bases short, with 5 bases between. This CDR3 reads CASSFVANYGYTF. The DNA of the CDR3 is TGTGCCAGCAGTTTTGTAGCTAACTATGGCTACACCTTC.

The chain carries TRBV2 and TRBJ2-3, with D tentatively TRBD1 (6 bases). Germline V gene sequence: CDR1 SNHLY, CDR2 FYNNEI. Trimming shortened V by 5 bases and J by 0 bases, and 12 bases separated the two germline ends. This CDR3 comprises 15 residues. The CDR3 protein is CASSNRDGSTDTQYF. Here the CDR3 DNA reads TGTGCCAGCAGTAACAGGGACGGAAGCACAGATACGCAGTATTTT.

This sequence joins TRBV14 and TRBJ2-5; D gene uncertain. Trimming took off 4 bases at V and 1 base at J, with 10 bases between the two ends. The CDR3 is 14 residues long. Looked up from germline, CDR1 is SGHDN and CDR2 is FVKESK. The CDR3 loop reads CASSPRTVQETQYF. CDR3 nucleotide sequence: TGTGCCAGCAGCCCAAGAACTGTCCAAGAGACCCAGTACTTC.

The gene calls are TRBV19 and TRBJ2-7; D not certain. V was trimmed by 1 base and J by 3 bases, leaving 7 bases between them. Germline V lookup: CDR1 LNHDA, CDR2 SQIVND (reference sequence). This CDR3 spans 13 amino acids. The CDR3 coding sequence is TGTGCCAGTAGTATAGGGCGGATCTACGAGCAGTACTTC. This translates into CASSIGRIYEQYF.

This chain connects TRBV19 to TRBJ1-6; 9 nucleotides align to TRBD1. CDR1 is LNHDA and CDR2 is SQIVND in the germline V gene (reference sequence). The CDR3 sequence is 12 residues long. The CDR3 nucleotides are TGTGGATCAGGACAGGGGAATTCACCCCTCCACTTT. This sequence encodes CGSGQGNSPLHF.

The rearrangement links TRBV9 to TRBJ2-7; D might be TRBD1 (5 bases). Germline assignment: CDR1 SGDLS and CDR2 YYNGEE. V lost 5 bases, J lost 4 bases, and 16 bases lay in between. The length of the CDR3 is 14 residues. CDR3 in DNA: TGTGCCAGCAGTCCGGACATCCCCCCATACGAGCAGTACTTC. This translates into CASSPDIPPYEQYF.

The sample holds one count of this clone. The genes are TRBV5-1 and TRBJ1-2; TRBD1 is a possible D gene (5 bases). V lost 2 bases to trimming and J lost 8 bases, with 10 bases between them. Germline V CDR1 and CDR2: SGHRS, YFSETQ. This CDR3 is 12 amino acids long. DNA of the CDR3: TGCGCCAGCAGCTTCGCGGGGGAGGGCTACACCTTC. Its protein product is CASSFAGEGYTF.

The chain is built from TRBV30 and TRBJ2-5, with TRBD1 identical over 10 bases. Losses at the gene ends were 3 bases for V and 4 bases for J; bases not matched to a gene: 2. Looked up from germline, CDR1 is GTSNPN and CDR2 is SVGIG (reference sequence). This CDR3 spans 13 amino acids. The DNA of the CDR3 is TGTGCCTGGAGCGACAGGGGGCGAGAGACCCAGTACTTC. Protein product: CAWSDRGRETQYF.

The rearrangement links TRBV28 to TRBJ1-2; 8 nucleotides match TRBD1. CDR1 and CDR2 from the germline V gene are MDHEN and SYDVKM. This CDR3 is 16 amino acids long. The trim removed 3 bases at V and 4 bases at J, leaving 10 bases unmatched. The CDR3 loop reads CASSFGGQDHFYGYTF. The CDR3 bases are TGTGCCAGCAGTTTCGGGGGACAGGACCATTTCTATGGCTACACCTTC.

This clone was recorded a few times. The genes are TRBV6-5 and TRBJ2-2; the match to TRBD1 covers 7 bases. The CDR3 spans 16 residues. J gave up 2 bases and V 2 bases, and 5 bases lay outside the gene matches. Germline CDR1 MNHEY, CDR2 SVGAGI. CDR3 in amino acids: CASSYGGTANTGELFF. The CDR3 nucleotides are TGTGCCAGCAGTTACGGTGGGACAGCAAACACCGGGGAGCTGTTTTTT.

J is TRBJ1-2 and V is TRBV30; TRBD1 might be the D (5 bases). In germline, CDR1 is GTSNPN, CDR2 SVGIG (reference sequence). There are 15 residues in the CDR3. Trimming pared 3 bases from V and 3 bases from J, leaving 17 bases between. This CDR3 reads CAWRDPRGAYYGYTF. DNA for the CDR3: TGTGCCTGGAGGGACCCTCGCGGGGCATACTATGGCTACACCTTC.

The rearrangement joins TRBV19 to TRBJ1-2; 10 bases are shared with TRBD1. With V trimmed by 6 bases and J by 3 bases, 7 bases remained unmatched. CDR1 LNHDA and CDR2 SQIVND come from the germline V gene (reference sequence). The CDR3 sequence is 15 residues long. CDR3 nucleotide sequence: TGTGCCAGTAGCCTGGGACAGGGGTGGTACTATGGCTACACCTTC. Translation: CASSLGQGWYYGYTF.

This clone was observed a few times. This sample also contains other DNA sequences that code for the same CDR3. This chain connects TRBV3-1 (or the pseudogene TRBV3-2) to TRBJ1-1; the D is unclear. The V end lost 3 bases, the J end lost 1 base, and 6 bases lay between the germline ends. Germline V gives CDR1 LGHDT, CDR2 YNNKEL (reference sequence). The CDR3 sequence is 13 residues long. CDR3 nucleotide sequence: TGTGCCAGCAGCCATTCGGGGAACACTGAAGCTTTCTTT. It is translated as CASSHSGNTEAFF.

The rearrangement joins TRBV14 to TRBJ1-4, with unresolved D. The V end lost 1 base, the J end lost 11 bases, and 11 bases lay between the germline ends. This CDR3 region has 13 residues. CDR1 and CDR2 (germline): SGHDN, FVKESK. In DNA form, the CDR3 reads TGTGCCAGCAGCCAAGTATACACGGAGAAACTGTTTTTT. Its protein is CASSQVYTEKLFF.

This sequence joins TRBV4-1 and TRBJ2-7; D may be TRBD2 (5 bases). CDR3 length: 17 amino acids. Per germline, CDR1 MGHRA and CDR2 YSYEKL. V dropped 4 bases and J dropped 3 bases, with 22 bases sitting between them. This CDR3 reads CASSRWTGISLVYEQYF. CDR3 coding DNA: TGCGCCAGCAGCCGGTGGACGGGAATTAGTCTTGTCTACGAGCAGTACTTC.

This clone has only one observation. V gene TRBV7-2 combines with J gene TRBJ1-6; D gene unclear. The CDR3 runs 14 residues. Per the germline V gene, CDR1 is SGHTA and CDR2 is FQGNSA. Trimming removed 5 bases at V and 9 bases at J, with 14 bases between. In DNA, the CDR3 is TGTGCCAGCAGCCGCTCAGGAGGTCCTTCACCCCTCCACTTT. As protein: CASSRSGGPSPLHF.

The chain recombines TRBV28 with TRBJ2-1, with 8 bases that match TRBD2. Trimming removed 2 bases from V and 8 bases from J; junction bases left unmatched: 5. Germline V gene sequence: CDR1 MDHEN, CDR2 SYDVKM. This CDR3 spans 14 amino acids. In DNA form, the CDR3 reads TGTGCCAGCAGTTTACGGGGGGGCCCGGATGAGCAGTTCTTC. This sequence encodes CASSLRGGPDEQFF.

V and J are TRBV11-3 and TRBJ2-3; 11 bases fit TRBD2. Germline V gene lookup returns CDR1 SGHNT and CDR2 YENEEA. The length of the CDR3 is 18 residues. Losses at the gene ends were 4 bases for V and 0 bases for J; bases not matched to a gene: 9. The CDR3 DNA reads TGTGCCAGCAGCTCCTCTAGCGGGGGGTACCCTAGCACAGATACGCAGTATTTT. Translating gives CASSSSSGGYPSTDTQYF. The whole variable domain, filled in from reference TRBV11-3 and TRBJ2-3, reads EAGVVQSPRYKIIEKKQPVAFWCNPISGHNTLYWYLQNLGQGPELLIRYENEEAVDDSQLPKDRFSAERLKGVDSTLKIQPAELGDSAVYLCASSSSSGGYPSTDTQYFGPGTRLTVL.